This is a list of T cell receptor beta chains from one sample in a study of T cells in Graves' hyperthyroidism and ophthalmopathy. TCRdb redid the calling of the multiplex PCR reads with MiXCR, one entry per CDR3 protein. The table lists 560,000 or so distinct CDR3 sequences, 46% of them singletons. Specimen: peripheral blood or thyroid tissue (not recorded which). The receptors here all came from a woman aged 18 to 35 with Graves' hyperthyroidism. CDR3s include the opening cysteine and the closing phenylalanine or tryptophan. D genes are given only for firm matches. For some rows the clone size is stated as once, few or many, or as a class when expanded; others skip it.

CDR3nt	CDR3aa	len	v_gene	j_gene	d_gene	abundance
TGCGCCAGTGGTTGGGATTCACCCCTCCACTTT	CASGWDSPLHF	11	TRBV5-1	TRBJ1-6	.	many
TGTGCCAGCAAACGGGACAGGGCTTCCTACGAGCAGTACTTC	CASKRDRASYEQYF	14	TRBV2	TRBJ2-7	TRBD1	.
TGTGCCAGCAGCTTAGCGGGAATGGCCTACGAGCAGTACTTC	CASSLAGMAYEQYF	14	TRBV7-9	TRBJ2-7	.	.
TGCAGTGCGTCGCAAACTCTCCGCGGTGCTTTCTTT	CSASQTLRGAFF	12	TRBV20-1	TRBJ1-1	.	.
TGTGCCAGCAGCTTAGACGGGGGCGGCGAGCAGTACTTC	CASSLDGGGEQYF	13	TRBV7-9	TRBJ2-7	.	many
TGTGCCAGCAGCTTACAGGTTATCTCTGGGGCCAACGTCCTGACTTTC	CASSLQVISGANVLTF	16	TRBV7-9	TRBJ2-6	.	few
TGTGCCAGCAGCTGGGACAGGGGGACCACTGAAGCTTTCTTT	CASSWDRGTTEAFF	14	TRBV7-2	TRBJ1-1	TRBD1	.
TGCAGCGTCAGGACAGAATACTATCAGCCCCAGCATTTT	CSVRTEYYQPQHF	13	TRBV29-1	TRBJ1-5	.	many
TGTGCCAGCTTGAGACAGGGCGACGAGACCCAGTACTTC	CASLRQGDETQYF	13	TRBV2	TRBJ2-5	TRBD1	many
TGTGCTAGCCCAGGACAGGGGAACGGCTACACCTTC	CASPGQGNGYTF	12	TRBV24-1	TRBJ1-2	TRBD1	.
TGCAGCGTAGTTTGGGACAGCCGGACAGATACGCAGTATTTT	CSVVWDSRTDTQYF	14	TRBV29-1	TRBJ2-3	TRBD1	.
TGCAGTGTTCAGGATCCGGAGATTCAAGAGACCCAGTACTTC	CSVQDPEIQETQYF	14	TRBV20-1	TRBJ2-5	.	.
TGTGCCAGCAGCTTATTAGGGTTGACGGGAGCTTCTGAGACCCAGTACTTC	CASSLLGLTGASETQYF	17	TRBV7-8	TRBJ2-5	.	.
TGTGCCATCAGTGAGGTCTTGAGCACAGATACGCAGTATTTT	CAISEVLSTDTQYF	14	TRBV10-3	TRBJ2-3	.	.
TGTGCCAGCAGTGAAATAGGGGGTAAATCACCCCTCCACTTT	CASSEIGGKSPLHF	14	TRBV2	TRBJ1-6	.	.
TGTGCCAGCAGCACACCGTCCTCCAAGGACGAGCAGTACTTC	CASSTPSSKDEQYF	14	TRBV7-6	TRBJ2-7	.	many
TGCGCCAGCAGCCATAGCGGGAGCGGTGGCGGGGAGCTGTTTTTT	CASSHSGSGGGELFF	15	TRBV5-1	TRBJ2-2	TRBD2	few
TGTGCCAGCAGTACGGATGGCACTAATGAAAAACTGTTTTTT	CASSTDGTNEKLFF	14	TRBV2	TRBJ1-4	.	.
TGTGCCAGCAGCCAACCCTATTCCTACGAGCAGTACTTC	CASSQPYSYEQYF	13	TRBV7-2	TRBJ2-7	.	few
TGTGCCAGCAGCCGCGCAGGGGGCAGGGGTGAGCAGTACTTC	CASSRAGGRGEQYF	14	TRBV2	TRBJ2-7	TRBD1	.
TGTGCCACCCAGGACGGCGATGAGCAGTTCTTC	CATQDGDEQFF	11	TRBV24-1	TRBJ2-1	.	.
TGTGGCAGCAGCTTAGGTCATGGGGTCTACGAGCAGTACTTC	CGSSLGHGVYEQYF	14	TRBV7-9	TRBJ2-7	.	.
TGCGCCAGCAGTGATTCAGGACTAGCGGGTCCCTCCTACGAGCAGTACTTC	CASSDSGLAGPSYEQYF	17	TRBV10-1	TRBJ2-7	TRBD2	few
TGTGCCAGCAGCTTAGAGGGGGGAGAAACTGAAGCTTTCTTT	CASSLEGGETEAFF	14	TRBV11-3	TRBJ1-1	.	few
TGTGCCAGTAAACCCCCTGGGGCCAACGTCCTGACTTTC	CASKPPGANVLTF	13	TRBV19	TRBJ2-6	.	.
TGTGCCAGCAGTGTTTTGGGTCCTGCAACTAATGAAAAACTGTTTTTT	CASSVLGPATNEKLFF	16	TRBV25-1	TRBJ1-4	.	many
TGTGCCAGCAGTTTGGGGTTTGGCAATCAGCCCCAGCATTTT	CASSLGFGNQPQHF	14	TRBV2	TRBJ1-5	.	.
TGTGCCAGCAGCGTAGGGATGGGCACTGAAGCTTTCTTT	CASSVGMGTEAFF	13	TRBV9	TRBJ1-1	.	few
TGCAGTGCTAAAAACATGGGAAACACCATATATTTT	CSAKNMGNTIYF	12	TRBV20-1	TRBJ1-3	.	.
TGTGCCAGTTCCGAGACTCCGGGACCCTACTACGAGCAGTACTTC	CASSETPGPYYEQYF	15	TRBV7-8	TRBJ2-7	.	.
TGCAGCGTTGTTTTGACAGGGGGCTACGAGCAGTACTTC	CSVVLTGGYEQYF	13	TRBV29-1	TRBJ2-7	TRBD1	many
TGTGCCAGCAGTGGCCCCGAGGTGGGGGGCACTGAAGCTTTCTTT	CASSGPEVGGTEAFF	15	TRBV7-9	TRBJ1-1	.	.
TGCAGCGTAGAGGCAGGAATCTCCACTGAAGCTTTCTTT	CSVEAGISTEAFF	13	TRBV20-1	TRBJ1-1	.	.